The T cell receptor (beta chain) described here comes from a study of cytomegalovirus exposure and HLA in healthy donors (dated by TCRdb to the late 2010s). In the study overall: According to an earlier analysis of a few hundred of the donors, about 170 million T cells yielded 117 million unique TCR beta sequences and roughly 280 Gb of sequence data. An early release covering over 500 HLA-typed donors comprised about 310 gigabases of sequencing data and roughly 85 million unique TCR sequences. The genetic ancestry cluster associated with self-reported Caucasian donors included around 76% of the 398 genotyped donors. The study was designed to test whether signatures of past pathogen exposure could be identified by cataloging public T cell receptors. Using immunosequencing, the study profiled T cell repertoires from about 650 subjects and related those repertoires to cytomegalovirus serostatus. In addition to the first cohort of 500 to 850 subjects, a separate validation cohort of 120 different subjects was used. High-throughput TCR immunosequencing, statistical association of individual TCRs with disease status, and machine learning were combined to predict cytomegalovirus infection status. In a later analysis, previously published TCR beta repertoires from hundreds of donors were re-analyzed and high-resolution HLA genotyping was added so that TCR occurrence patterns could be studied. In the later analysis, no new phenotypic data were used to find candidate immune exposures; instead, reliance was placed on TCR beta sequences and their occurrence across donors. To decide whether each TCR beta V gene segment behaved as functional or pseudogenic, an earlier analysis of some 600 of the donors relied on high-throughput TCR beta sequencing. Donor age, sex, ethnicity and CMV serostatus were compiled alongside the repertoire data. A later genetic analysis used genome-wide SNP genotypes for about 55% of the 666 donors, treating that subset as a discovery cohort. All discovery cohort repertoires had been generated using a single sequencing platform. HLA typing covered class I and class II loci at four-digit resolution. The number of typed donors differed by locus: about 620-640 for A, B, C, DRB1 and DQB1; some 500 for DQA1; fewer than 610 for DPA1; and about 450 for DPB1. Roughly five DR-DQ haplotypes were treated as single units for association and clustering because of strong linkage in the cohort. Among almost 400 genotyped donors of the cohort, an average of approximately 230,000 unique TCR beta nucleotide sequences were sequenced per donor, roughly 18% of them non-productive. The study at large found these results: A later analysis found that TCR association rates varied across HLA loci, with DRB1 alleles showing the most associated TCRs and HLA-C alleles the fewest. A further reported finding was that TCR beta sequences accurately predicted the HLA-A and HLA-B alleles for most subjects in the first cohort. A cluster of highly shared sequence variants was judged likely to represent a technical artifact of the sequencing pipeline. Assigning TCR associations to individual alleles was difficult when HLA alleles, especially DR and DQ, strongly co-occurred. Sequencing depth was assumed to be roughly uniform across donors in the presence/absence analyses, though that assumption may not hold. A later analysis reported that several top co-occurrence clusters appeared linked to parvovirus B19, influenza, CMV and Epstein-Barr virus. In both the original and validation cohorts, the classifier was reported to diagnose cytomegalovirus status with high specificity and sensitivity. Because counts were too low, around 18 rarely observed V segments, including chromosome 9 orphons, were left out of the earlier analysis of some 600 of the donors. Because the 87-base-pair reads could not distinguish some IMGT-functional V segments, including TRBV6-2 and TRBV6-3, those segments were excluded. Most TCR sequences were observed very rarely across donors, whereas some public TCRs were present in many individuals. In a later analysis, 15,000 to 20,000 TCR beta sequences were associated with specific HLA alleles at a false discovery rate of 0.05. Because HLA typing was unavailable for some donors at each locus, only the typed subset was used in association tests. A later genetic analysis associated a missense DCLRE1C variant with V-gene and J-gene trimming of TCR beta chains, and an independent cohort replicated the association. For the cohort, immune exposure information was limited to CMV serostatus. A total of 150 or so TCR beta chains were listed by the study as associated with cytomegalovirus. In an earlier analysis of fewer than 700 of the donors, most TCR beta V segments appeared in productive rearrangements about 87% or about 30% of the time, broadly matching IMGT annotations. In this cohort, only TCR beta chains were sequenced, and detectable features were limited by the absence of alpha or paired-chain data. A few of the identified cytomegalovirus-associated TCR beta chains were confirmed in vitro to be specific for cytomegalovirus antigens. In a later genetic analysis, fewer N-insertions in productive TCRs were reported among donors in an Asian-associated ancestry cluster than the roughly 670-donor mean. Linkage disequilibrium might explain the correlated functional status among segregating V segments, but an unknown experimental factor could not be ruled out. According to the authors, the approach could potentially be generalized to other disease states and immunological phenotypes. A later analysis found that most CMV-associated TCR beta chains appeared HLA-restricted, with HLA associations seemingly driven largely by CMV exposure. Compared with equally common non-associated chains, HLA-associated TCR beta chains in a later analysis were more clonally expanded and had lower generation probabilities.

In total, 500 to 700 healthy bone marrow donors made up the cohort. At the time of sampling, every cohort member was nominally healthy, though immune exposures that went unrecorded were likely present. The donor was CMV seronegative and was included in the group of 352 seronegative cohort members. Every donor gave a peripheral blood sample, and the peripheral blood mononuclear cells from that sample were used for TCR beta sequencing. Genomic DNA extraction from the blood cell samples was performed with the Qiagen DNeasy Blood Extraction Kit. With regard to this clone: Its target antigen remains unknown. No qualities accompany the bases; no much larger clone lies one base away.

The library relied on the immunoSEQ multiplex PCR assay. The multiplex PCR relied on a mix of 60 forward primers for TCR Vbeta segments and 13 reverse primers for TCR Jbeta segments. The CDR3 region of rearranged TCR beta genes was amplified from genomic DNA by a multiplex PCR assay. Amplified TCR beta libraries were sequenced as 87-base-pair reads on the Illumina HiSeq System. In the original analysis: In a later analysis, 70 million to 95 million unique TCR beta chains were counted across the 650 to 700 repertoires, and about 9.9 million of these chains were shared by at least two donors. Raw reads were error-corrected and collapsed into unique sequences with a nearest-neighbor algorithm that merged closely related sequences to remove PCR and sequencing errors. To assign V, D and J gene segments, CDR3 sequences were aligned to IMGT reference sequences. For a sequence to be retained, a match of at least six nucleotides was required to both a V gene segment and a J gene segment. A rearrangement was called productive if the CDR3 had no stop codons and remained in frame with V and J, and every other rearrangement was called non-productive. CDR3 was defined according to IMGT convention as the region running from the second conserved V-encoded cysteine to the conserved J-encoded phenylalanine. The earlier analysis of a few hundred of the donors excluded any sequence lacking an unambiguous match to a single V gene segment. In an earlier analysis of some 590 of the donors, a V segment was called functional when productive rearrangements were above 56.7%, and segregating when the standard deviation between donors exceeded 5%. To diagnose cytomegalovirus status from the catalog of TCR beta chain sequences, a statistical classification framework was built. V and J gene assignment, in a later analysis, came from comparing TCR nucleotide sequences with IMGT/GENE-DB human TR gene sequences. Using the TCRdist pipeline, a later analysis assigned CDR3 sequences along with most-parsimonious VDJ recombination scenarios. In a later analysis, each TCR beta chain was defined by its CDR3 amino acid sequence together with its V-gene family, and reads without a unique V-gene family were excluded. To address suspected cross-contamination and a sequencing artifact, a later analysis removed 550 to 750 highly shared, low-generation-probability nucleotide sequences. In a later analysis, a clonal expansion index was calculated for each public chain from normalized within-repertoire ranks of inferred template counts. In a later analysis, generation probabilities were computed with a VDJ recombination model fitted to out-of-frame rearrangements, and the resulting probabilities were checked against IGoR. In a later analysis, TCR-TCR, TCR-HLA and TCR-CMV co-occurrence was scored with hypergeometric tests, and a repertoire-size bias correction was applied to TCR pairs. In a later analysis, false discovery rates were estimated by permuting HLA or CMV assignments 20 times. In a later analysis, co-occurring TCRs were grouped with DBSCAN, and TCRdist sequence similarity was added when clustering was performed within HLA-allele-positive subsets. Co-occurrence clustering excluded repertoires with fewer than 30,000 or more than 120,000 public chains, plus five with anomalous nucleotide sharing. The table was pulled from immuneACCESS by TCRdb, which kept in-frame rearrangements only. Such tables lose some clones; where checked, under half of the loss comes from unresolved V genes, and the rest has no known cause. V and J calls plus clone size are reproduced from that table; the DNA served to infer D and trimming. The sample profile shows 130,000 to 150,000 clones; 72% of them were found once. In total, the top ten clones hold over 2% of the sample.

V is clipped by 1 base and J by 0 bases, and the sequence between their germline boundaries is 12 bases long. The CDR3 contains 16 residues, cysteine and phenylalanine counted. Solely the CDR3 DNA is kept, with 48 bases framed from the first base. CDR1 SGHVS and CDR2 FNYEAQ were looked up in the germline V gene. Material for sequencing was PBMCs. This sequence uses TRBV7-6 and TRBJ1-1; the D gene is unclear. The receptor comes from a man in his forties or fifties in good health and CMV-seronegative. The nucleotides read TGTGCCAGCAGCTTAGAAACCGCAGGTATGAACACTGAAGCTTTCTTT. Its protein reads: CASSLETAGMNTEAFF. Outside the CDR3, residues come from the reference TRBV7-6 and TRBJ1-1 proteins, so the full variable domain is: GAGVSQSPRYKVTKRGQDVALRCDPISGHVSLYWYRQALGQGPEFLTYFNYEAQQDKSGLPNDRFSAERPEGSISTLTIQRTEQRDSAMYRCASSLETAGMNTEAFFGQGTRLTVV.